This passage covers 30 T cell receptor beta chains from one sample sequenced in a study of PD-1 blockade in classical Hodgkin lymphoma. Exposure to brentuximab vedotin varied, and each patient had relapsed following autologous stem cell transplantation. The assay was immunoSEQ multiplex PCR, and TCRdb's table has in-frame clones only and misses some. The sample lists about 97,000 clones; 65% to 85% were seen once. The specimen was peripheral blood mononuclear cells (PBMCs), collected at baseline. The receptors come from a human donor with classical Hodgkin lymphoma.

This rearrangement joins TRBV19 to TRBJ1-3; 8 positions match TRBD1. The germline CDR1 and CDR2 sequences are LNHDA and SQIVND (reference sequence). The CDR3 spans 16 residues. Unmatched junction bases numbered 7, after V lost 3 bases and J lost 3 bases. In nucleotides, the CDR3 is TGTGCCAGTAGTATCGACAGGGGAAGTGGTGGAAACACCATATATTTT. Translation gives CASSIDRGSGGNTIYF.

This sequence joins TRBV5-1 and TRBJ1-2; tentatively, D is TRBD1 (6 bases). The germline CDR1 and CDR2 sequences are SGHRS and YFSETQ. The CDR3 is 17 amino acids. V lost 0 bases, J lost 3 bases, and 18 bases lay in between. In nucleotides, the CDR3 is TGCGCCAGCAGCTTGGTTGCGCCAGGGGCAGGGGACTATGGCTACACCTTC. Translation: CASSLVAPGAGDYGYTF. Full variable domain (remainder filled in from reference TRBV5-1 and TRBJ1-2): KAGVTQTPRYLIKTRGQQVTLSCSPISGHRSVSWYQQTPGQGLQFLFEYFSETQRNKGNFPGRFSGRQFSNSRSEMNVSTLELGDSALYLCASSLVAPGAGDYGYTFGSGTRLTVV.

V usage is TRBV4-1 and J usage is TRBJ2-2, with TRBD2 identical over 12 bases. Trimming removed 4 bases from V and 7 bases from J; junction bases left unmatched: 7. The germline V gene encodes CDR1 MGHRA and CDR2 YSYEKL. The CDR3 length is 16 residues. The CDR3 DNA reads as TGCGCCAGCAGCCTAATGGGACTAGCGGGCGGCGGGGAGCTGTTTTTT. Protein sequence: CASSLMGLAGGGELFF.

V usage is TRBV15 and J usage is TRBJ1-4; D unclear. This CDR3 has 18 amino acids. Trimming stripped 0 bases from V and 1 base from J, with 15 bases between. Germline loops: CDR1 LNHNV, CDR2 YYDKDF (reference sequence). CDR3 residues: CATSRDLAVGVTNEKLFF. For the CDR3, the DNA is TGTGCCACCAGCAGAGATCTGGCTGTCGGGGTAACTAATGAAAAACTGTTTTTT. Together with reference TRBV15 and TRBJ1-4, the CDR3 gives the full variable domain: DAMVIQNPRYQVTQFGKPVTLSCSQTLNHNVMYWYQQKSSQAPKLLFHYYDKDFNNEADTPDNFQSRRPNTSFCFLDIRSPGLGDTAMYLCATSRDLAVGVTNEKLFFGSGTQLSVL.

V gene TRBV30 combines with J gene TRBJ2-5; D is tentatively TRBD1 or TRBD2 (6 bases each). The CDR3 spans 14 residues. From germline, CDR1 is GTSNPN and CDR2 SVGIG (reference sequence). Trimming took 2 bases from V and 2 from J, leaving 12 bases between them. CDR3 protein: CAWSSGAGQETQYF. The DNA for the CDR3 is TGTGCCTGGAGTTCGGGGGCAGGACAAGAGACCCAGTACTTC. Together with reference TRBV30 and TRBJ2-5, the CDR3 gives the full variable domain: SQTIHQWPATLVQPVGSPLSLECTVEGTSNPNLYWYRQAAGRGLQLLFYSVGIGQISSEVPQNLSASRPQDRQFILSSKKLLLSDSGFYLCAWSSGAGQETQYFGPGTRLLVL.

This chain uses TRBV29-1 with TRBJ2-1; 7 bases line up with TRBD2. This CDR3 has 13 residues. The J segment lost 0 bases and the V segment lost 7 bases, leaving 3 bases of the junction unmatched. Germline CDR1 is SQVTM and CDR2 is ANQGSEA. CDR3 bases: TGCAGCGGGGAGGGGAGCTCCTACAATGAGCAGTTCTTC. Translated, it gives CSGEGSSYNEQFF.

This rearrangement joins TRBV10-3 to TRBJ1-1, with D possibly being TRBD1 (6 bases). The CDR3 runs to 12 residues. Trimming stripped 6 bases from V and 7 bases from J, with 12 bases between. Looked up from germline, CDR1 is ENHRY and CDR2 is SYGVKD. CDR3 coding DNA: TGTGCCATCAGCCAGGACAGCTTTGAAGCTTTCTTT. The encoded protein is CAISQDSFEAFF.

As to this clone: This sample also contains other DNA sequences that code for the same CDR3. The chain is built from TRBV6-5 and TRBJ2-6, with D possibly TRBD2 on 5 matching bases. Germline values: CDR1 MNHEY, CDR2 SVGAGI. The V end was cut by 2 bases, the J end by 3 bases, with 8 bases between. The CDR3 runs 15 residues. The CDR3 here is CASSYEGRGANVLTF. For the CDR3, the DNA is TGTGCCAGCAGTTACGAGGGTCGTGGGGCCAACGTCCTGACTTTC.

The gene calls are TRBV27 and TRBJ2-2, with D tentatively TRBD1 (6 bases). CDR1 is MNHEY and CDR2 is SMNVEV in the germline V gene (reference sequence). Trimming stripped 3 bases from V and 5 bases from J, with 13 bases between. This CDR3 contains 15 residues. CDR3 coding DNA: TGTGCCAGCAGTTTTTCACAGGGAATAACCGGGGAGCTGTTTTTT. Protein product: CASSFSQGITGELFF.

This clone was recorded only once. The rearrangement links TRBV9 to TRBJ2-1, with 7 bases that match TRBD2. In germline, CDR1 is SGDLS, CDR2 YYNGEE. CDR3 length: 17 residues. The V segment lost 2 bases and the J segment 1 base; nucleotides outside the gene matches: 9. The CDR3 bases are TGTGCCAGCAGCGTGAGGGGAGGGAGCGCGTCCTACAATGAGCAGTTCTTC. This translates into CASSVRGGSASYNEQFF.

The table lists this clone with a few counts. The rearrangement uses TRBV5-1 and TRBJ2-1; 7 bases are a match to TRBD1. With 0 bases clipped from V and 0 bases from J, the junction kept 3 bases outside the gene matches. Germline values: CDR1 SGHRS, CDR2 YFSETQ. This CDR3 contains 16 residues. CDR3 amino acids: CASSLAGTASYNEQFF. In nucleotides, the CDR3 is TGCGCCAGCAGCTTGGCCGGGACAGCCTCCTACAATGAGCAGTTCTTC.

As regards this clone: One junction end does not reproduce the germline sequence, and a read error may be involved. The chain has TRBV7-2 and TRBJ2-1; 11 bases line up with TRBD2. Germline V gene sequence: CDR1 SGHTA, CDR2 FQGNSA. The CDR3 runs to 14 residues. CDR3: CASSLAHASGRWVF. The CDR3 DNA follows: TGTGCCAGCAGCTTAGCGCATGCTAGCGGGAGGTGGGTCTTC.

In this sample, this clone turned up a few times. The rearrangement links TRBV4-2 to TRBJ1-3; unclear D gene. CDR1 is LGHNA and CDR2 is YNFKEQ in the germline V gene. The V end was cut by 8 bases, the J end by 7 bases, with 9 bases between. The CDR3 contains 11 residues. The CDR3 is CASGVWNTIYF. CDR3 coding DNA: TGTGCCAGCGGGGTCTGGAACACCATATATTTT.

This clone appeared a few times. The rearrangement joins TRBV7-6 to TRBJ1-1, with a possible D match to TRBD1 (6 bases). CDR1 is SGHVS, CDR2 FNYEAQ, per germline. V was trimmed by 1 base and J by 2 bases, leaving 11 bases between them. This CDR3 is built from 15 residues. The CDR3 protein is CASSLGSRGNTEAFF. CDR3 sequence (DNA): TGTGCCAGCAGCTTAGGGTCCAGGGGAAACACTGAAGCTTTCTTT.

At least ten counts were recorded for this clone. The identical CDR3 is also encoded by other nucleotide sequences in the sample. V is TRBV7-9 and J is TRBJ1-2; TRBD1 might be the D (5 bases). V dropped 5 bases and J dropped 4 bases, with 23 bases sitting between them. This CDR3 spans 17 amino acids. From germline, CDR1 is SEHNR and CDR2 FQNEAQ (reference sequence). CDR3 sequence (DNA): TGTGCCAGCAGCCCCCAACCCCAGGGCGGAGTCGGCTATGGCTACACCTTC. Translated, it gives CASSPQPQGGVGYGYTF.

The genes are TRBV4-3 and TRBJ2-1; perhaps TRBD2 as D (6 bases). In germline, CDR1 is LGHNA, CDR2 YSLEER. The CDR3 contains 17 residues. The V gene lost 1 base and the J gene lost 0 bases, with 13 bases spanning the gap. CDR3 sequence: CASSQGARRGSYNEQFF. In DNA, the CDR3 is TGCGCCAGCAGCCAAGGGGCGCGGAGGGGCTCCTACAATGAGCAGTTCTTC.

The V and J genes are TRBV6-4 and TRBJ2-3; D gene unclear. The germline V and J ends were trimmed by 4 bases and 2 bases, with 7 bases remaining between them. The CDR3 consists of 13 residues. CDR1 is MRHNA, CDR2 SNTAGT, per germline. CDR3 residues: CASSADSTDTQYF. The CDR3 region has the DNA TGTGCCAGCAGTGCCGACTCCACAGATACGCAGTATTTT.

The chain joins TRBV27 to TRBJ2-5; D is unresolved. CDR1 MNHEY and CDR2 SMNVEV come from the germline V gene (reference sequence). V lost 5 bases, J lost 4 bases, and 17 bases lay in between. The CDR3 consists of 15 residues. In nucleotides, the CDR3 is TGTGCCAGCAGTCCCTTGGGCTGGGTGGGAGAGACCCAGTACTTC. Encoded protein: CASSPLGWVGETQYF.

This chain links TRBV7-9 with TRBJ2-3, with 14 nucleotides matching TRBD2. The CDR3 length is 18 residues. Germline loops: CDR1 SEHNR, CDR2 FQNEAQ (reference sequence). Losses at the gene ends were 0 bases for V and 5 bases for J; bases not matched to a gene: 7. The CDR3 here is CASSLAQTSGRDLDTQYF. CDR3 in DNA: TGTGCCAGCAGCTTAGCCCAGACTAGCGGGAGGGATTTAGATACGCAGTATTTT.

This clone appeared a single time. The rearrangement links TRBV13 to TRBJ1-4, with TRBD1 as a possible D gene (6 bases). Germline V gene sequence: CDR1 PRHDT, CDR2 FYEKMQ (reference sequence). This CDR3 spans 16 amino acids. Trimming took off 5 bases at V and 8 bases at J, with 21 bases between the two ends. The CDR3 sequence: CASSERGRGVVEKLFF. DNA of the CDR3: TGTGCCAGCAGCGAAAGGGGCAGGGGTGTTGTAGAAAAACTGTTTTTT.

The chain employs TRBV19 and TRBJ1-1, with 7 bases that match TRBD1. CDR1 and CDR2 (germline): LNHDA, SQIVND (reference sequence). V gave up 10 bases and J gave up 3 bases; unmatched junction bases: 8. The CDR3 is made up of 13 amino acids. The DNA for the CDR3 is TGTGCCACCAGGACAGGCTACTACACTGAAGCTTTCTTT. It specifies CATRTGYYTEAFF.

The gene calls are TRBV7-2 and TRBJ2-7; 9 positions match TRBD1. The V gene end was trimmed by 5 bases and the J gene end by 0 bases; junction bases not matched to a gene: 8. The CDR3 totals 16 residues. Germline lookup yields CDR1 SGHTA and CDR2 FQGNSA. The CDR3 here is CASSVRPGQGSYEQYF. The CDR3 nucleotides read TGTGCCAGCAGCGTTCGTCCGGGACAGGGCTCCTACGAGCAGTACTTC.

As concerns this clone: The junction and the germline gene differ at one end; a read error may be behind it. The chain has TRBV6-1 and TRBJ2-5; 14 nucleotides agree with TRBD2. The CDR3 consists of 14 residues. Per germline, CDR1 MNHNS and CDR2 SASEGT. In nucleotides, the CDR3 is TGTGCCAGCAGGAGCGGACTAGCGGGGGGATCGAGGAACTTC. Encoded protein: CASRSGLAGGSRNF.

This clone was detected once. An end of the junction differs from the germline gene, which may be a read error. V and J are TRBV7-9 and TRBJ2-5; 12 nucleotides align to TRBD2. This CDR3 spans 14 amino acids. The V gene's germline CDR1 is SEHNR and CDR2 FQNEAQ (reference sequence). The CDR3 DNA is TGTGCCAGCAGCCTAGCGGGAGGGGGAGAGACCCAGTACTTC. Amino acids: CASSLAGGGETQYF.

CDR3 residues: CASSIPIGTSLDYTF. The DNA of the CDR3 is TGTGCCAGTAGTATCCCAATAGGCACGAGCCTCGACTACACCTTC. The chain recombines TRBV19 with TRBJ1-2; D unclear. Germline V lookup: CDR1 LNHDA, CDR2 SQIVND (reference sequence). The ends were cut back, 3 bases at V and 10 bases at J, with 21 bases in the middle. The CDR3 contains 15 residues.

The CDR3 spells CASSPPFSYEQYF. In DNA form, the CDR3 reads TGTGCCAGCTCACCACCCTTCTCCTACGAGCAGTACTTC. V gene TRBV18 combines with J gene TRBJ2-7; the D is unclear. Trimming removed 0 bases from V and 0 bases from J, with 3 bases in between. The CDR3 is 13 amino acids. Germline lookup yields CDR1 KGHSH and CDR2 LQKENI.

The V call is TRBV13, the J call TRBJ1-6; a possible D gene is TRBD1 (5 bases). Germline V CDR1 and CDR2: PRHDT, FYEKMQ (reference sequence). CDR3 length: 16 amino acids. The germline V and J ends were trimmed by 5 bases and 5 bases, with 16 bases remaining between them. Here the CDR3 reads CASSRRRGINNSPLHF. The CDR3 bases are TGTGCCAGCAGCAGAAGACGGGGGATTAATAATTCACCCCTCCACTTT.

The chain has TRBV30 and TRBJ1-4; 11 nucleotides align to TRBD1. Germline loops: CDR1 GTSNPN, CDR2 SVGIG (reference sequence). The CDR3 consists of 15 residues. The V and J ends lost 2 bases and 10 bases, in that order; junction bases with no gene match: 9. CDR3: CAWSLPGQGVVKLFF. As DNA, the CDR3 is TGTGCCTGGAGTCTCCCGGGACAGGGGGTTGTAAAACTGTTTTTT.

The CDR3 DNA is TGTGCCAGCAGTATTCTCCACAGGATAGGGCAATACGAGCAGTACTTC. Its translation: CASSILHRIGQYEQYF. The rearrangement uses TRBV28 and TRBJ2-7, with D possibly TRBD1 on 5 matching bases. V dropped 5 bases and J dropped 4 bases, with 21 bases sitting between them. Germline V gives CDR1 MDHEN, CDR2 SYDVKM. The CDR3 runs to 16 residues.

This clone turned up a few times. At the DNA level, this CDR3 is encoded by other sequences in the same sample as well. The J gene is TRBJ2-1, the V gene TRBV10-3; perhaps TRBD2 as D (7 bases). The CDR3 has 15 residues. Germline lookup yields CDR1 ENHRY and CDR2 SYGVKD. V gave up 6 bases and J gave up 1 base, with 13 bases separating them. This CDR3 reads CAIRGTTGSYNEQFF. The CDR3 DNA follows: TGTGCCATCAGAGGGACTACAGGGTCCTACAATGAGCAGTTCTTC.